The source of this TCR beta chain is a study of T cell responses to AZD1222 COVID-19 vaccine. Turning to the study itself: The analysis combined second doses at about 4 or about 12 weeks. Study-level points and caveats: CD4 TCRs covered the whole spike, strongest at regions 160-218 and 743-854. Scientists sampled the repertoires only once the peak T cell response had passed. White British ancestry dominated among donors, who included more females, and clonal diversity was possibly underestimated.

This CDR3 region has 14 residues. V lost 7 bases, J lost 0 bases, and 12 bases lay in between. Germline CDR1 MNHNY, CDR2 SVGAGI (reference sequence). The repertoire was sequenced with immunoSEQ multiplex PCR; TCRdb's copy has only in-frame clones and lacks some. This table has under 95,000 clones, about nine tenths appearing once. Regarding this clone: The antigen is not known.

This TCR was sampled from an adult in good health. The chain recombines TRBV6-6 with TRBJ1-1, with D perhaps matching TRBD1 (6 bases). Material: peripheral blood, obtained on day 0 of AZD1222 vaccination. The CDR3 reads CASKTGQLNTEAFF. CDR3 coding DNA: TGTGCCAGCAAGACCGGACAGTTGAACACTGAAGCTTTCTTT.